The rows below give T cell receptor beta chains drawn from one sample of a study of cytomegalovirus exposure and HLA in healthy donors. Libraries were prepared by immunoSEQ multiplex PCR; TCRdb keeps only in-frame clonotypes and omits some of them. The data hold some 130,000 clones, with 80% observed a single time. Sequencing was done on a sample of PBMCs. All receptors come from a male donor in good health and CMV-seronegative. The CDR3 runs from the conserved cysteine through the conserved F or W. A D gene is named only where the DNA matches it firmly. Some rows have no size entry. The others give once, few or many, or a class for an expanded clone.

d_gene: -
j_gene: TRBJ1-1
abundance: -
v_gene: TRBV5-1
CDR3aa: CASSRGAGGVDTEAFF

d_gene: -
j_gene: TRBJ1-1
abundance: -
v_gene: TRBV7-2
CDR3aa: CASSTHKNTEAFF

d_gene: -
j_gene: -
abundance: -
v_gene: TRBV7-3
CDR3aa: CASSLIRESSYEQYF

d_gene: -
j_gene: TRBJ1-3
abundance: -
v_gene: TRBV4-3
CDR3aa: CASSQDHGSGNTIYF

d_gene: TRBD2
j_gene: TRBJ2-1
abundance: -
v_gene: TRBV6-1
CDR3aa: CASSELAGAVDEQFF

d_gene: -
j_gene: TRBJ2-7
abundance: -
v_gene: TRBV5-6
CDR3aa: CASSLWGGLYYEQYF

d_gene: -
j_gene: TRBJ2-1
abundance: -
v_gene: TRBV11-3
CDR3aa: CASSLDVGAHNEQFF

d_gene: -
j_gene: TRBJ2-7
abundance: few
v_gene: TRBV6-5
CDR3aa: CASSLTAYSSYEQYF

d_gene: TRBD1
j_gene: TRBJ1-1
abundance: few
v_gene: TRBV9
CDR3aa: CASSETGGAYTEAFF

d_gene: TRBD2
j_gene: TRBJ2-1
abundance: -
v_gene: TRBV5-4
CDR3aa: CASSLAETSGRDSYNEQFF

d_gene: TRBD1
j_gene: TRBJ2-1
abundance: -
v_gene: TRBV7-9
CDR3aa: CAGQGNNEQFF

d_gene: TRBD1
j_gene: TRBJ1-1
abundance: once
v_gene: TRBV10-1
CDR3aa: CASARGLSTEAFF

d_gene: -
j_gene: TRBJ2-1
abundance: -
v_gene: TRBV18
CDR3aa: CASSPQRNNEQFF

d_gene: TRBD2
j_gene: TRBJ2-3
abundance: -
v_gene: TRBV10-2
CDR3aa: CASGTSETRTDTQYF

d_gene: -
j_gene: TRBJ2-3
abundance: once
v_gene: TRBV7-2
CDR3aa: CASSLDPPAGIGTDTQYF

d_gene: -
j_gene: TRBJ2-1
abundance: few
v_gene: TRBV19
CDR3aa: CASSTGHQQFF

d_gene: -
j_gene: TRBJ1-6
abundance: -
v_gene: TRBV7-9
CDR3aa: CASSPTGSSYNSPLHF

d_gene: TRBD2
j_gene: TRBJ2-3
abundance: -
v_gene: TRBV6-4
CDR3aa: CASKNSGTTDTQYF

d_gene: TRBD1
j_gene: TRBJ1-2
abundance: -
v_gene: TRBV10-3
CDR3aa: CAIRPGQGVDYGYTF

d_gene: -
j_gene: TRBJ2-3
abundance: -
v_gene: TRBV30
CDR3aa: CAWSVNSPDTQYF

d_gene: TRBD1
j_gene: TRBJ1-6
abundance: -
v_gene: TRBV11-3
CDR3aa: CASSPPRTGGNSPLHF

d_gene: TRBD1
j_gene: TRBJ1-5
abundance: -
v_gene: TRBV19
CDR3aa: CASTPDRVDQPQHF

d_gene: -
j_gene: TRBJ2-5
abundance: -
v_gene: TRBV7-2
CDR3aa: CASSPGRQETQYF

d_gene: -
j_gene: TRBJ2-3
abundance: -
v_gene: TRBV18
CDR3aa: CASSRGGVTDTQYF

d_gene: -
j_gene: TRBJ2-7
abundance: -
v_gene: TRBV5-1
CDR3aa: CASSLLQSSEQYF

d_gene: -
j_gene: TRBJ2-5
abundance: -
v_gene: TRBV21-1
CDR3aa: CARQLQGAERVQETQYF

d_gene: -
j_gene: TRBJ1-6
abundance: -
v_gene: TRBV27
CDR3aa: CASSISVNYNSPLHF

d_gene: TRBD2
j_gene: TRBJ2-3
abundance: -
v_gene: TRBV11-3
CDR3aa: CASSSSGFGGVTDTQYF

d_gene: TRBD1
j_gene: TRBJ2-3
abundance: -
v_gene: TRBV15
CDR3aa: CATSRDLDRDGDTQYF

d_gene: TRBD1
j_gene: TRBJ2-7
abundance: -
v_gene: TRBV28
CDR3aa: CASSSTPGTGGSYEQYF

d_gene: TRBD1
j_gene: TRBJ2-7
abundance: -
v_gene: TRBV7-9
CDR3aa: CSSSSYRGDPYEQYF

d_gene: TRBD2
j_gene: TRBJ2-7
abundance: few
v_gene: TRBV30
CDR3aa: CAWSSGTTYLEQYF

d_gene: -
j_gene: TRBJ1-4
abundance: -
v_gene: TRBV6-5
CDR3aa: CASSYSNEAGRELFF

d_gene: -
j_gene: TRBJ1-2
abundance: -
v_gene: TRBV5-1
CDR3aa: CASSEKQGYGYTF

d_gene: -
j_gene: TRBJ2-7
abundance: -
v_gene: TRBV30
CDR3aa: CAWGRGSLTYEQYF

d_gene: -
j_gene: TRBJ2-6
abundance: once
v_gene: TRBV25-1
CDR3aa: CASSDRQPISGANGLTF

d_gene: -
j_gene: TRBJ2-7
abundance: -
v_gene: TRBV9
CDR3aa: CASSVDGTQGNEQYF

d_gene: -
j_gene: TRBJ2-1
abundance: -
v_gene: TRBV30
CDR3aa: CAWRTRTVYNEQFF

d_gene: -
j_gene: TRBJ2-1
abundance: -
v_gene: TRBV11-3
CDR3aa: CASSLEGGPHNEQFF

d_gene: TRBD1
j_gene: TRBJ2-7
abundance: -
v_gene: TRBV2
CDR3aa: CASSDPGGSYEQYF

d_gene: -
j_gene: -
abundance: -
v_gene: TRBV7-6
CDR3aa: CASSLGDGGIGYEQYF

d_gene: TRBD1
j_gene: TRBJ1-6
abundance: -
v_gene: TRBV5-1
CDR3aa: CASSSRDREPLHF

d_gene: TRBD1
j_gene: TRBJ1-5
abundance: -
v_gene: TRBV11-2
CDR3aa: CASSSTRQGAQGPQHF

d_gene: -
j_gene: TRBJ1-1
abundance: -
v_gene: TRBV28
CDR3aa: CASSPSIRAHGTEAFF